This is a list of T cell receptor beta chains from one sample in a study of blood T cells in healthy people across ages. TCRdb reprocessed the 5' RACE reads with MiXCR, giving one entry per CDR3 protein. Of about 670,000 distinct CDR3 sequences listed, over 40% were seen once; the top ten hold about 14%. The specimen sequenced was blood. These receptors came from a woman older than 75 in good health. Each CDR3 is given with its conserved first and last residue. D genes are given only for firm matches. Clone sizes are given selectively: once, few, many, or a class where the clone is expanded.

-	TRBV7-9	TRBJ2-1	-	CASGPRTNEQFF	TGTGCCAGCGGCCCCCGAACCAATGAGCAGTTCTTC
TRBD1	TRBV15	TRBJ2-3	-	CATRTGGKADTQYF	TGTGCCACCAGGACAGGGGGCAAGGCAGATACGCAGTATTTT
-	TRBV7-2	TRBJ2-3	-	CASSSLVVDLNTQYF	TGTGCCAGCAGCTCCCTAGTGGTCGATTTGAATACGCAGTATTTT
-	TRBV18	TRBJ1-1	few	CASSPMQGWNTEAFF	TGTGCCAGCTCACCAATGCAGGGTTGGAACACTGAAGCTTTCTTT
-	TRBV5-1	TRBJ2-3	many	CASSSWSADTQYF	TGCGCCAGCAGTTCCTGGAGCGCAGATACGCAGTATTTT
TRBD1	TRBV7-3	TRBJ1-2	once	CASSLFQGAASYGYTF	TGTGCCAGCAGCCTTTTTCAGGGGGCGGCTTCCTATGGCTACACCTTC
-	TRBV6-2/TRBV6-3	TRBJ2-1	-	CASSQRPGHEQFF	TGTGCCAGCAGTCAAAGACCAGGCCATGAGCAGTTCTTC
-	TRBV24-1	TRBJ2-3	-	CATSDPRWDTQYF	TGTGCCACCAGTGATCCGCGTTGGGATACGCAGTATTTT
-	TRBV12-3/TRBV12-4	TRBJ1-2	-	CASSSFGDYGYTF	TGTGCCAGCAGTAGTTTTGGAGACTATGGCTACACCTTC
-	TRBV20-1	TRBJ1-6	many	CSARVQRTGTNSPLHF	TGCAGTGCTAGGGTACAGCGAACAGGGACCAATTCACCCCTCCACTTT
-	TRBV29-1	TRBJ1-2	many	CSVAHGGSGYTF	TGCAGCGTAGCTCATGGGGGGAGTGGCTACACCTTC
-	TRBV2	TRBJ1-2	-	CASSTESKNYGYTF	TGTGCCAGCAGTACAGAATCTAAAAACTATGGCTACACCTTC
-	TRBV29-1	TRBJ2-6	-	CSVLATGANVLTF	TGCAGCGTTCTGGCCACTGGGGCCAACGTCCTGACTTTC
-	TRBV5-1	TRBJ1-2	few	CASSLAGQGGYTF	TGCGCCAGCAGCCTGGCAGGGCAGGGTGGCTACACCTTC
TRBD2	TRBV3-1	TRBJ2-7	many	CASSQEPRGRTVEQYF	TGTGCCAGCAGCCAAGAACCACGCGGGAGGACAGTTGAGCAGTACTTC
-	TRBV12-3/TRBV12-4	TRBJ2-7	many	CASSWSGYEQYF	TGTGCCAGCAGTTGGAGTGGCTACGAGCAGTACTTC
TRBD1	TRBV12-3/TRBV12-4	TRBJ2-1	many	CASSLGQGRYNEQFF	TGTGCCAGCAGTTTAGGACAGGGGCGCTACAATGAGCAGTTCTTC
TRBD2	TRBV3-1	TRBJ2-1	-	CASSFISGNRNEQFF	TGTGCCAGCAGCTTTATTAGCGGGAATCGTAATGAGCAGTTCTTC
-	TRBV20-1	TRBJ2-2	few	CSARLRPAGELFF	TGCAGTGCTAGACTGAGACCCGCCGGGGAGCTGTTTTTT
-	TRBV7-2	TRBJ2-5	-	CASSLVRSSEQYF	TGTGCCAGCAGCTTAGTTAGGTCGTCTGAGCAGTACTTC
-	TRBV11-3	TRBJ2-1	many	CASSSQQGSYNEQFF	TGTGCCAGCAGCTCTCAACAGGGATCCTACAATGAGCAGTTCTTC
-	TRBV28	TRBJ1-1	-	CATGPNTEAFF	TGTGCCACCGGTCCGAACACTGAAGCTTTCTTT
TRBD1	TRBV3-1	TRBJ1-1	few	CASSKQQGRGTEAFF	TGTGCCAGCAGCAAACAACAGGGGAGGGGAACTGAAGCTTTCTTT
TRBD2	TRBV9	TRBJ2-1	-	CASSVRTSGPQEQFF	TGTGCCAGCAGCGTAAGGACTAGCGGGCCGCAAGAGCAGTTCTTC
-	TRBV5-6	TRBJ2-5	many	CASSLWAGDGQETQYF	TGTGCCAGCAGCTTGTGGGCCGGAGATGGCCAAGAGACCCAGTACTTC
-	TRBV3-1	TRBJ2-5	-	CASSQGLGLEPGQETQYF	TGTGCCAGCAGCCAAGGGCTGGGACTGGAGCCCGGACAAGAGACCCAGTACTTC
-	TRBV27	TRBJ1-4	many	CASKQGAGLSEKLFF	TGTGCCAGCAAACAAGGGGCAGGGTTGAGTGAAAAACTGTTTTTT
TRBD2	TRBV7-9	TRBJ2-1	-	CASSLAVMGLAGNNEQFF	TGTGCCAGCAGCTTAGCCGTGATGGGACTAGCGGGAAACAATGAGCAGTTCTTC
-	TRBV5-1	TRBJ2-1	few	CASSLGTLSSYNEQFF	TGCGCCAGCAGCCTTGGGACTCTTAGCTCCTACAATGAGCAGTTCTTC
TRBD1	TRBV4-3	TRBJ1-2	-	CASSQDLGQGFNYGYTF	TGCGCCAGCAGCCAAGATTTGGGACAGGGGTTTAACTATGGCTACACCTTC
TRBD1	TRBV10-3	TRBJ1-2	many	CASGQGANYGYTF	TGTGCCTCCGGACAGGGGGCTAACTATGGCTACACCTTC
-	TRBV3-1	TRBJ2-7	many	CASSHPLSYEQYF	TGTGCCAGCAGCCACCCCCTCTCCTACGAGCAGTACTTC
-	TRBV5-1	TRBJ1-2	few	CASSLDAENYGYTF	TGCGCCAGCAGCTTGGACGCGGAAAACTATGGCTACACCTTC
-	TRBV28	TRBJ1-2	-	CASSKEWGYTF	TGTGCCAGCAGCAAAGAATGGGGCTACACCTTC
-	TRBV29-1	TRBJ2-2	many	CSVGRGPNTGELFF	TGCAGCGTTGGACGGGGGCCGAACACCGGGGAGCTGTTTTTT